Below, 19 T cell receptor beta chains from the same sample are listed, as sequenced in a study of cytomegalovirus exposure and HLA in healthy donors. PCR was performed using 60 Vbeta and 13 Jbeta primers. Profiled with immunoSEQ multiplex PCR; TCRdb holds only in-frame clones, not every one. The sample holds about 220,000 clones, about 75% seen once. Sequences were obtained from PBMCs. These receptors were taken from a male donor in good health and CMV-seronegative.

V and J are TRBV27 and TRBJ1-5; D unclear. V lost 3 bases, J lost 3 bases, and 12 bases lay in between. Looked up from germline, CDR1 is MNHEY and CDR2 is SMNVEV (reference sequence). This CDR3 has 15 amino acids. As DNA, the CDR3 is TGTGCCAGCAGTTTGGCAGGTTTTCCCAATCAGCCCCAGCATTTT. Translating gives CASSLAGFPNQPQHF.

J is TRBJ1-1 and V is TRBV5-1; TRBD1 might be the D (5 bases). Germline V gene lookup returns CDR1 SGHRS and CDR2 YFSETQ. The CDR3 sequence is 14 residues long. The V and J ends lost 4 bases and 4 bases respectively, with 14 bases between them. CDR3 region: CASSVQVSGTEAFF. The CDR3 DNA reads as TGCGCCAGCAGCGTACAGGTTTCTGGCACTGAAGCTTTCTTT.

This clone was seen a few times. The chain links TRBV28 to TRBJ2-5, with D possibly being TRBD2 (5 bases). The end of the DNA aligns better with TRBJ2-7, so the J call may be wrong. This CDR3 is built from 13 residues. Looked up from germline, CDR1 is MDHEN and CDR2 is SYDVKM. The CDR3: CASSLGGPYEQYF. The CDR3 nucleotides read TGTGCCAGCAGTCTGGGCGGGCCCTACGAGCAGTACTTC.

This chain links TRBV27 with TRBJ2-3, with 9 bases matching TRBD2. The CDR3 covers 15 residues. V lost 6 bases and J lost 1; bases outside the gene matches: 5. Germline CDR1 is MNHEY and CDR2 is SMNVEV (reference sequence). CDR3 sequence (DNA): TGTGCCAGCAGACTTATAGCGGGAGGCACAGATACGCAGTATTTT. This sequence encodes CASRLIAGGTDTQYF.

The chain employs TRBV16 and TRBJ1-1, with TRBD1 matching over 8 bases. The ends lost 4 bases at V and 3 bases at J; junction bases unmatched: 7. CDR1 and CDR2 (germline): KGHSY, FQNENV. This CDR3 spans 15 amino acids. The CDR3 DNA follows: TGTGCCAGCAGCCGCCTAGGACAGGGATACACTGAAGCTTTCTTT. The encoded protein is CASSRLGQGYTEAFF.

CDR3 residues: CASSLFTGQGHGYTF. The CDR3 DNA reads TGTGCCAGCAGCTTATTTACCGGACAGGGACATGGCTACACCTTC. The V gene is TRBV7-2, the J gene TRBJ1-2; 8 bases align to TRBD1. Trimming took 2 bases from V and 6 from J; bases not matched to a gene: 8. The CDR3 totals 15 residues. CDR1 and CDR2 (germline): SGHTA, FQGNSA.

This clone appeared a few times. Other nucleotide sequences from this sample produce the same CDR3. The gene calls are TRBV30 and TRBJ1-1; D unclear. CDR1 is GTSNPN, CDR2 SVGIG, per germline (reference sequence). Trimming pared 3 bases from V and 4 bases from J, leaving 6 bases between. The CDR3 loop spans 11 amino acids. Here the CDR3 reads CAWSRGTEAFF. CDR3 coding DNA: TGTGCCTGGAGCCGGGGCACTGAAGCTTTCTTT.

The chain combines TRBV9 with TRBJ2-7, with 11 bases fitting TRBD2. The germline V gene has CDR1 SGDLS and CDR2 YYNGEE. Losses at the gene ends were 4 bases for V and 6 bases for J; bases not matched to a gene: 9. The CDR3 is 15 amino acids. CDR3 sequence reads: CASSPTLAGGREQYF. The CDR3 DNA follows: TGTGCCAGCAGCCCAACCCTAGCGGGAGGCCGCGAGCAGTACTTC.

The chain joins TRBV7-3 to TRBJ2-3; TRBD2 agrees at 14 bases. Trimming removed 6 bases from V and 3 bases from J; junction bases left unmatched: 5. Germline loops: CDR1 SGHTA, CDR2 FQGTGA. CDR3 length: 16 amino acids. CDR3 nucleotide sequence: TGTGCCAGCAGACCGACTAGCGGGAGGGGAACAGATACGCAGTATTTT. Encoded protein: CASRPTSGRGTDTQYF.

As for this clone: This same CDR3 is encoded by further DNA sequences in the sample. The rearrangement joins TRBV30 to TRBJ1-5; no firm D call. CDR1 and CDR2 from the germline V gene are GTSNPN and SVGIG (reference sequence). The V end was cut by 2 bases, the J end by 2 bases, with 7 bases between. The CDR3 is made up of 13 amino acids. CDR3 amino acids: CAWSLRGNQPQHF. CDR3 nucleotides: TGTGCCTGGAGTTTGCGCGGCAATCAGCCCCAGCATTTT.

The V call is TRBV7-6, the J call TRBJ2-6; weak D call: TRBD1 (6 bases). CDR3 size: 15 residues. The germline V gene has CDR1 SGHVS and CDR2 FNYEAQ. The ends were cut back, 4 bases at V and 2 bases at J, with 9 bases in the middle. In nucleotides, the CDR3 is TGTGCCAGCAGCTCTACAGGGACTGGGGCCAACGTCCTGACTTTC. Protein sequence: CASSSTGTGANVLTF.

The chain uses TRBV5-1 and TRBJ2-5, with TRBD2 identical over 7 bases. V dropped 3 bases and J dropped 2; count of bases not matched to a gene: 7. Germline CDR1 SGHRS, CDR2 YFSETQ. CDR3 length: 15 residues. The DNA for the CDR3 is TGCGCCAGCAGCTCTCTTATGGGGGGGCAAGAGACCCAGTACTTC. Translating it yields CASSSLMGGQETQYF.

The CDR3: CASSGGQETNQPQHF. CDR3 nucleotides: TGTGCCAGCAGTGGGGGACAGGAGACTAATCAGCCCCAGCATTTT. The V and J genes are TRBV25-1 and TRBJ1-5, with 8 bases identical to TRBD1. Germline CDR1 MGHDK, CDR2 SYGVNS. The CDR3 covers 15 residues. Germline trimming cut 4 bases from V and 4 bases from J; bases unmatched to any gene: 6.

This clone was found once. The chain uses TRBV28 and TRBJ2-5; 11 bases fit TRBD1. The CDR3 runs 15 residues. V gave up 5 bases and J gave up 4 bases; unmatched junction bases: 6. Per germline, CDR1 MDHEN and CDR2 SYDVKM. The chain's CDR3 is CASSGIGTGGETQYF. DNA for the CDR3: TGTGCCAGCAGTGGGATCGGGACAGGGGGAGAGACCCAGTACTTC.

V gene TRBV15 combines with J gene TRBJ2-7; TRBD2 matches 12 bases. Germline values: CDR1 LNHNV, CDR2 YYDKDF (reference sequence). The CDR3 is made up of 15 amino acids. Trimming cost V 0 bases and J 10 bases; bases outside gene matches: 7. CDR3 residues: CATSRELAGGLLQYF. The DNA for the CDR3 is TGTGCCACCAGCAGAGAACTAGCGGGAGGACTCCTTCAGTACTTC. The variable domain in full, with the rest retrieved from reference TRBV15 and TRBJ2-7, is DAMVIQNPRYQVTQFGKPVTLSCSQTLNHNVMYWYQQKSSQAPKLLFHYYDKDFNNEADTPDNFQSRRPNTSFCFLDIRSPGLGDTAMYLCATSRELAGGLLQYFGPGTRLTVT.

The V gene is TRBV4-3, the J gene TRBJ2-2; D might be TRBD2 (5 bases). V dropped 2 bases and J dropped 8 bases, with 6 bases sitting between them. The CDR3 covers 12 residues. CDR1 and CDR2 from the germline V gene are LGHNA and YSLEER. CDR3 bases: TGCGCCAGCAGCCAACGGGGAGGGGAGCTGTTTTTT. It is translated as CASSQRGGELFF.

V usage is TRBV5-1 and J usage is TRBJ2-1, with D uncertain. The germline V gene has CDR1 SGHRS and CDR2 YFSETQ. Trimming stripped 0 bases from V and 6 bases from J, with 7 bases between. The CDR3 is 13 residues long. Here the CDR3 reads CASSLAVFNEQFF. CDR3 bases: TGCGCCAGCAGCTTGGCCGTCTTCAATGAGCAGTTCTTC.

The rearrangement links TRBV27 to TRBJ2-7, with D tentatively TRBD2 (6 bases). Germline CDR1 reads MNHEY; CDR2 reads SMNVEV (reference sequence). The V gene lost 2 bases and the J gene lost 4 bases, with 15 bases spanning the gap. This CDR3 is 15 amino acids long. The CDR3 DNA is TGTGCCAGCAGTTTACGGGACGGAGGGTGGTACGAGCAGTACTTC. Protein product: CASSLRDGGWYEQYF.

This clone was detected once. The chain couples TRBV6-5 to TRBJ1-1; tentatively, D is TRBD1 (5 bases). Per germline, CDR1 MNHEY and CDR2 SVGAGI. Trimming stripped 2 bases from V and 5 bases from J, with 12 bases between. This CDR3 has 14 amino acids. Here the CDR3 reads CASSYDGAGTEAFF. The CDR3, as DNA: TGTGCCAGCAGTTACGATGGGGCGGGAACTGAAGCTTTCTTT.